This T cell receptor (beta chain) was captured by sequencing in a study of CD8 T cells in Susac syndrome. Random hexamers primed reverse transcription of about 0.45 to 1 ug RNA. Amplification of TCR beta CDR3 across 54 Vbeta and 13 Jbeta was performed with immunoSEQ multiplex PCR. One entry per CDR3 protein, called by TCRdb with MiXCR from the immunoSEQ multiplex PCR reads. The table includes 120,000 to 150,000 distinct CDR3 sequences, 94% detected once. Trimming shortened V by 8 bases and J by 4 bases, and 9 bases separated the two germline ends. The CDR3 has 12 amino acids. Germline lookup yields CDR1 PRHDT and CDR2 FYEKMQ (reference sequence).

This TCR was recovered from a human donor in good health. Sequenced input: CD8+ T cells from PBMCs. The rearrangement links TRBV13 to TRBJ1-3, with D maybe TRBD1 (5 bases). CDR3 loop: CASFGAGNTIYF. Written as DNA, the CDR3 is TGTGCCAGCTTTGGGGCAGGAAACACCATATATTTT.